This T cell receptor beta chain stems from a study of T cell responses to AZD1222 COVID-19 vaccine. Notes on the study in general: Without day 14 samples, only post-peak T cell repertoires were studied. Seropositive AZD1222 recipients at baseline numbered only five or six. Nearly half of spike-specific TCRs reportedly go after variant regions that carry no mutations.

In germline, CDR1 is ENHRY, CDR2 SYGVKD. This CDR3 region has 15 residues. Trimming left V 3 bases short and J 0 bases short, with 9 bases between. Note on this clone: No antigen is known for it.

Only in-frame clones appear in the TCRdb table, and some are missing; sequencing was by immunoSEQ multiplex PCR. The repertoire holds some 130,000 clones, with roughly 84% as singletons. This sequence originates from an adult in good health. This rearrangement joins TRBV10-3 to TRBJ1-3; D remains ambiguous. The sequencing here drew on peripheral blood, taken on day 0 of AZD1222 vaccination. DNA for the CDR3: TGTGCCATCAGTGAAGGAACGGGCTCTGGAAACACCATATATTTT. Translating gives CAISEGTGSGNTIYF.